The clone carrying this T cell receptor (beta chain) was seen repeatedly, ten times or more. Its antigen is currently unknown. The sample originates from a study of early T cells in non-severe SARS-CoV-2 infection. Study overall: The sequenced material was bulk RNA from unsorted whole blood, and its chains were unpaired.

Findings of the study overall: The matching step, a VDJdb search, favored anti-spike CD8 responses and missed private and CD4 specificities.

As part of library construction, unique molecular identifiers were attached to individual cDNA molecules. TCRdb re-called the 5' RACE reads through MiXCR, storing one row per CDR3 protein. In the table there are about 60,000 distinct CDR3 sequences, around 8.9% of which are singletons. CDR1 is MNHEY and CDR2 is SVGEGT in the germline V gene. The length of the CDR3 is 15 residues. The junction had 9 bases not matched to a gene; V was cut back by 7 bases and J by 6 bases. The sequenced sample was whole blood. The chain joins TRBV6-2 or TRBV6-3 to TRBJ2-7; 13 bases are shared with TRBD2. This TCR was recovered from an adult who was a healthcare worker with PCR-confirmed SARS-CoV-2 infection or an uninfected control (not recorded which). The CDR3 sequence: CASTRLAGGPGEQYF. Written as DNA, the CDR3 is TGTGCCAGCACGCGACTAGCGGGAGGACCAGGCGAGCAGTACTTC.